This record concerns one T cell receptor (beta chain) sequence. Its antigen remains unidentified. The data stem from a study of CD8+ T cells in alopecia areata. On the study more broadly: Tofacitinib administration to treated patients was oral, at 5 to 10 mg twice daily.

As to treatment: oral pan-JAK inhibitor, 5-10 mg twice daily. General study points: Tofacitinib produced a significant decrease in scalp clonality and in expanded CD8+ clones among the top 100. Sequencing of scalp samples also captures resident alphabeta T cells of normal skin. While patients received tofacitinib, many expanded lesional clones remained present in scalp and blood.

Following extraction, RNA underwent reverse transcription to cDNA, which served as the sequencing template. Assay used: immunoSEQ multiplex PCR; TCRdb lists only in-frame clones, some missing. The sample lists some 220,000 clones, less than 75% occurring once. CDR1 SGDLS and CDR2 YYNGEE come from the germline V gene. This CDR3 is built from 14 residues. The junction had 0 bases not matched to a gene; V was cut back by 4 bases and J by 1 base. V and J are TRBV9 and TRBJ2-3, with TRBD2 identical over 10 bases. The receptor's source is a human donor with alopecia areata. The material was CD4+ T cells sorted from blood, obtained at week 4, from a patient treated with tofacitinib. CDR3 bases: TGTGCCAGCAGCACTAGCGGGGGCACAGATACGCAGTATTTT. It is translated as CASSTSGGTDTQYF.